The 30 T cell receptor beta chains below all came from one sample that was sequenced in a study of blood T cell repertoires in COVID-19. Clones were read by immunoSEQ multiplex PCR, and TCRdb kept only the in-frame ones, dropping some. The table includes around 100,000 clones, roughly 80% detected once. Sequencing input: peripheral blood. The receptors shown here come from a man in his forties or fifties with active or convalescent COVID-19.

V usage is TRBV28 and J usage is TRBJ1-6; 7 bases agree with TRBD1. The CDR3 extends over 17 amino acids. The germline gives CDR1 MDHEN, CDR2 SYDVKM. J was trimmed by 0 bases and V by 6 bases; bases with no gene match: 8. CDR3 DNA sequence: TGTGCCAGCAGCCCCGGAGGGGGCGGCTCCTATAATTCACCCCTCCACTTT. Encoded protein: CASSPGGGGSYNSPLHF.

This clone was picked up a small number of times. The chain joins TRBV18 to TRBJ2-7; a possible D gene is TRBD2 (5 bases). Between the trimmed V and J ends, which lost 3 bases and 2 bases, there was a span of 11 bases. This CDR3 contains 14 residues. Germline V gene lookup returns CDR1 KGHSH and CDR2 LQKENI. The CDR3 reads CASSPDMTTYEQYF. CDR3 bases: TGTGCCAGCTCACCCGACATGACTACCTACGAGCAGTACTTC.

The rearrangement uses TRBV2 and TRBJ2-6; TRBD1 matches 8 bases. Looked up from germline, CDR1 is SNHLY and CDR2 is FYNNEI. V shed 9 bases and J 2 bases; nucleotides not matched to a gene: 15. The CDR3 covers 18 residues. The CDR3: CARKLWEQGGTGANVLTF. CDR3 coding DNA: TGTGCCAGGAAACTCTGGGAACAGGGGGGAACTGGGGCCAACGTCCTGACTTTC.

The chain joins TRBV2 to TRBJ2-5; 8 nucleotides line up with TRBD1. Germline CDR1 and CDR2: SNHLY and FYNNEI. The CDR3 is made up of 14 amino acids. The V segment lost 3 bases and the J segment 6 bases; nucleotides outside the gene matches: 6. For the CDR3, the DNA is TGTGCCAGCAGTGATCGGACAGGGCGAAAGACCCAGTACTTC. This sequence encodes CASSDRTGRKTQYF.

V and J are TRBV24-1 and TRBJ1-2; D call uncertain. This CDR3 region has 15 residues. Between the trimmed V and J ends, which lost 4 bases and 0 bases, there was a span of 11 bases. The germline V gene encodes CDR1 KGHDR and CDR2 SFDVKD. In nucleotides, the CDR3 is TGTGCCACCAGTGACCCCGACGGAGCTAACTATGGCTACACCTTC. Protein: CATSDPDGANYGYTF.

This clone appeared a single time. CDR3 in amino acids: CASSFTGFKETQYF. The CDR3 DNA reads TGTGCCAGCAGCTTTACGGGATTCAAAGAGACCCAGTACTTC. The rearrangement joins TRBV5-8 to TRBJ2-5; weak D call: TRBD2 (5 bases). This CDR3 is 14 amino acids long. V was pared by 2 bases and J by 3 bases, with 11 bases between. Germline V gene data show CDR1 as SGHTS and CDR2 as YDEGEE.

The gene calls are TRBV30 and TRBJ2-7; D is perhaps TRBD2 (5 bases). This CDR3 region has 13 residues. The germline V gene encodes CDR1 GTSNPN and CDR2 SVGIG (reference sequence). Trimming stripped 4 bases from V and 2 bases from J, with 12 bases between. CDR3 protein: CAWTPGSAYEQYF. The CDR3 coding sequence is TGTGCCTGGACCCCGGGGTCGGCCTACGAGCAGTACTTC.

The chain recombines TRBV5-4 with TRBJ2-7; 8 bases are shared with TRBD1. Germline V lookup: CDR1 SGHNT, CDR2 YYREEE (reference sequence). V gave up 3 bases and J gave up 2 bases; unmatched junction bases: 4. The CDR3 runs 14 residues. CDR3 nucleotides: TGTGCCAGCAGCTCGGGACAGGATACCTACGAGCAGTACTTC. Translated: CASSSGQDTYEQYF.

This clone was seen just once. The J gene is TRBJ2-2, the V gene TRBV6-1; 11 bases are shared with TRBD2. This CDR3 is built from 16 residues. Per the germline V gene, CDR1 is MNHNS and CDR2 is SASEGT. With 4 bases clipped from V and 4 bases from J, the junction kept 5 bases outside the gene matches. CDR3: CASSGLAGGITGELFF. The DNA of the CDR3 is TGTGCCAGCAGTGGGCTAGCGGGAGGAATCACCGGGGAGCTGTTTTTT.

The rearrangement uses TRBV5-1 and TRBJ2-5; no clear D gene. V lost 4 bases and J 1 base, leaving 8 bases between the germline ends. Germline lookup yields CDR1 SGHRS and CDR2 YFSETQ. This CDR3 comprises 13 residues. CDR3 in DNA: TGCGCCAGCAGCACAGAGATCCAAGAGACCCAGTACTTC. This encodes CASSTEIQETQYF.

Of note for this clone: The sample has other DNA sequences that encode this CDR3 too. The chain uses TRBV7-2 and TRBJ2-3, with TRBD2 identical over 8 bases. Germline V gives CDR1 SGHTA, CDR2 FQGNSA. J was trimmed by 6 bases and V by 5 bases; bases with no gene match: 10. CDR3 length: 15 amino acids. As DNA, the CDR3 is TGTGCCAGCAGCCCAAGCGGGACTAGTACGGATACGCAGTATTTT. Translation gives CASSPSGTSTDTQYF.

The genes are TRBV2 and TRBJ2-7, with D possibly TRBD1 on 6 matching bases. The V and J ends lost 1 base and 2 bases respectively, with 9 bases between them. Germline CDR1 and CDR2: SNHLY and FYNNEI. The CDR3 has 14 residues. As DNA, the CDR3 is TGTGCCAGCAGTGAAGGGGACACCACCTACGAGCAGTACTTC. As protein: CASSEGDTTYEQYF.

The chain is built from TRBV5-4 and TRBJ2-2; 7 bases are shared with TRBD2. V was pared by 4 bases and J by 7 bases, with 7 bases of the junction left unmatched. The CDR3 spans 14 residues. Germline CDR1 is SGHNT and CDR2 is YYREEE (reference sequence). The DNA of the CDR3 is TGTGCCAGCAGCCCCGGGACTACCGGCGGGGAGCTGTTTTTT. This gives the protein CASSPGTTGGELFF.

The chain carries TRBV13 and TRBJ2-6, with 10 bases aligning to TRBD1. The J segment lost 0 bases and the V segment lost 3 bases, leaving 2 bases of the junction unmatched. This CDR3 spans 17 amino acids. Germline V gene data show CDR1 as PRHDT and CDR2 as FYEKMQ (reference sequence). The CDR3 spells CASSFWDRGSGANVLTF. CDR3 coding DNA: TGTGCCAGCAGCTTTTGGGACAGGGGCTCTGGGGCCAACGTCCTGACTTTC.

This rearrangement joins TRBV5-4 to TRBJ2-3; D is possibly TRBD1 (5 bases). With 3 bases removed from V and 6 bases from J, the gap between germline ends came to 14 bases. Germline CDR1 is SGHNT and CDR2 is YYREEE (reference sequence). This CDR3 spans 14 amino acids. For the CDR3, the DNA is TGTGCCAGCAGCTCCGACAGAATCTCTGATACGCAGTATTTT. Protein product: CASSSDRISDTQYF. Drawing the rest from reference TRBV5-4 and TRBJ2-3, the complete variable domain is ETGVTQSPTHLIKTRGQQVTLRCSSQSGHNTVSWYQQALGQGPQFIFQYYREEENGRGNFPPRFSGLQFPNYSSELNVNALELDDSALYLCASSSDRISDTQYFGPGTRLTVL.

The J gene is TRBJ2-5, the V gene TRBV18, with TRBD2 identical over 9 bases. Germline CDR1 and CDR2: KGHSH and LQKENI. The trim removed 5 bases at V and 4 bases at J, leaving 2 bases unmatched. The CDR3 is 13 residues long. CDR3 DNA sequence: TGTGCCAGCTCAGTTAGCGGGAGAGAGACCCAGTACTTC. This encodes CASSVSGRETQYF.

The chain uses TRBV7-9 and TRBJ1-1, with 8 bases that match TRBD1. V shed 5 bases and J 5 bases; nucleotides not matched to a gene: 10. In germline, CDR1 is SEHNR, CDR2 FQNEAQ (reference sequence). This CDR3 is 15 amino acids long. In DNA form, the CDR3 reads TGTGCCAGCAGCCTCCAAGGACAGGGAGGGACTGAAGCTTTCTTT. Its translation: CASSLQGQGGTEAFF.

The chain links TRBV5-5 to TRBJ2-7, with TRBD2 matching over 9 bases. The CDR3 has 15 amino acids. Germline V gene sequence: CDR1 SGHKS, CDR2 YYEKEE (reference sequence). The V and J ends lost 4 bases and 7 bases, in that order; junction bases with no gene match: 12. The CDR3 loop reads CASSRVGSGGQEQYF. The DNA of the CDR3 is TGTGCCAGCAGCCGTGTGGGTAGCGGGGGCCAGGAGCAGTACTTC. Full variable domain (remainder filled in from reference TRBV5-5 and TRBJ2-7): DAGVTQSPTHLIKTRGQQVTLRCSPISGHKSVSWYQQVLGQGPQFIFQYYEKEERGRGNFPDRFSARQFPNYSSELNVNALLLGDSALYLCASSRVGSGGQEQYFGPGTRLTVT.

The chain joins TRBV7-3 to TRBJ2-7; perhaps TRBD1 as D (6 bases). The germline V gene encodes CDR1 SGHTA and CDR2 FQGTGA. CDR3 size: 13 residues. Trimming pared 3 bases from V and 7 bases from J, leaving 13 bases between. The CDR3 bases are TGTGCCAGCAGCTTGATCAGGGGCGAAGAGCAGTACTTC. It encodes CASSLIRGEEQYF.

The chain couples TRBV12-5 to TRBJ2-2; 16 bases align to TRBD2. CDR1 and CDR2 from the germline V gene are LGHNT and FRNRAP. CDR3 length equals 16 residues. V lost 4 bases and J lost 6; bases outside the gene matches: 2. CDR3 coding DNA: TGTGCTAGTGGTTCGGGACTAGCGGGAGGGTCCGGGGAGCTGTTTTTT. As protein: CASGSGLAGGSGELFF.

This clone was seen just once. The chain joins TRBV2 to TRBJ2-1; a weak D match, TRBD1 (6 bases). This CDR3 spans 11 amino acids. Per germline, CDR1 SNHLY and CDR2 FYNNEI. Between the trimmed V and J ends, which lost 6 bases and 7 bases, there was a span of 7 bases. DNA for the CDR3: TGTGCCAGCAGAGGGGGAAATGAGCAGTTCTTC. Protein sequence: CASRGGNEQFF.

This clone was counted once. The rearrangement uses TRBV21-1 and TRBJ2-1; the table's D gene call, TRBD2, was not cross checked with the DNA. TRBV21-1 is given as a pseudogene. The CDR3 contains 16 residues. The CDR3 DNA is TGTGCCAGCAGCAACGGGCCTAGCGGGCTCTACAATGAGCAGTTCTTC. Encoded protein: CASSNGPSGLYNEQFF.

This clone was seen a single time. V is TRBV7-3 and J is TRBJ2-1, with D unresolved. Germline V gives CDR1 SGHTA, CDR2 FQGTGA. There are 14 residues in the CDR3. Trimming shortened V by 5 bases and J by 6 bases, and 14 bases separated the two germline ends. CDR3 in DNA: TGTGCCAGCAGCGCTTCAGACTTAGTCAATGAGCAGTTCTTC. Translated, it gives CASSASDLVNEQFF.

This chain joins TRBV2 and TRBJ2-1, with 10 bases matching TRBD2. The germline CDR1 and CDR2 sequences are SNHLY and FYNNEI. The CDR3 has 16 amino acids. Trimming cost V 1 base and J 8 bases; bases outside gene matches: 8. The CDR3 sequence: CASSEGSGRNKDEQFF. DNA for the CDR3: TGTGCCAGCAGTGAAGGTAGCGGGAGGAATAAGGATGAGCAGTTCTTC.

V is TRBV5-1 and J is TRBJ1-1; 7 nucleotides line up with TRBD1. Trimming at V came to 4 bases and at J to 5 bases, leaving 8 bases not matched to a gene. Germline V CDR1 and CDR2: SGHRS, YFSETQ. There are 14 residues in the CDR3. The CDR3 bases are TGCGCCAGCAGCCCTCGGACAGGTTCGACTGAAGCTTTCTTT. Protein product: CASSPRTGSTEAFF.

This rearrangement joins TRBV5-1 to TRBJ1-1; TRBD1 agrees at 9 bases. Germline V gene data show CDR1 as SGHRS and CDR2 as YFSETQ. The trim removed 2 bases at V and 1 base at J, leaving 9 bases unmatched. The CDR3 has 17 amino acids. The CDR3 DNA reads TGCGCCAGCAGCTTTTCCGGGACAGGGTCCTCGAACACTGAAGCTTTCTTT. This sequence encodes CASSFSGTGSSNTEAFF.

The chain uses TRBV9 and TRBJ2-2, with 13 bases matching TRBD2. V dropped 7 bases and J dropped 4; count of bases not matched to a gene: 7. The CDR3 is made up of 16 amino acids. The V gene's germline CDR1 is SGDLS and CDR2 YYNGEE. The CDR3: CASSTSGRAGTGELFF. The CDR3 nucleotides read TGTGCCAGCTCAACTAGCGGGAGGGCCGGCACCGGGGAGCTGTTTTTT. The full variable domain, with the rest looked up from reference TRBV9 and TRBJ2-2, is DSGVTQTPKHLITATGQRVTLRCSPRSGDLSVYWYQQSLDQGLQFLIQYYNGEERAKGNILERFSAQQFPDLHSELNLSSLELGDSALYFCASSTSGRAGTGELFFGEGSRLTVL.

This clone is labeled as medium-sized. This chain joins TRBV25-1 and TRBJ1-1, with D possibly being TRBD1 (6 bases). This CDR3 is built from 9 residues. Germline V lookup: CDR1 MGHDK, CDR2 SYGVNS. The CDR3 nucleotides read TGTGCGACCGGGACAAAGGCTTTCTTT. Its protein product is CATGTKAFF.

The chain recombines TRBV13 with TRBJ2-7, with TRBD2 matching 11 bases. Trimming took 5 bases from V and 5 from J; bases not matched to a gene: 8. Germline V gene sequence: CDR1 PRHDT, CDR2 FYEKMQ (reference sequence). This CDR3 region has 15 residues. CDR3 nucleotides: TGTGCCAGCAGCCCTCCTAGCGGGAGGTCGGACGAGCAGTACTTC. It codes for CASSPPSGRSDEQYF.

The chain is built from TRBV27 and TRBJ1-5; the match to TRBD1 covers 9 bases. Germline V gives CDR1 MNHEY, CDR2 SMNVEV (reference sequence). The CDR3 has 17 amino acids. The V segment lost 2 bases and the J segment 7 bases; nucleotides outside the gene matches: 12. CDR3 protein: CASSLGFRTGGWQPQHF. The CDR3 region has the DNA TGTGCCAGCAGTTTAGGATTCCGAACAGGGGGCTGGCAGCCCCAGCATTTT.